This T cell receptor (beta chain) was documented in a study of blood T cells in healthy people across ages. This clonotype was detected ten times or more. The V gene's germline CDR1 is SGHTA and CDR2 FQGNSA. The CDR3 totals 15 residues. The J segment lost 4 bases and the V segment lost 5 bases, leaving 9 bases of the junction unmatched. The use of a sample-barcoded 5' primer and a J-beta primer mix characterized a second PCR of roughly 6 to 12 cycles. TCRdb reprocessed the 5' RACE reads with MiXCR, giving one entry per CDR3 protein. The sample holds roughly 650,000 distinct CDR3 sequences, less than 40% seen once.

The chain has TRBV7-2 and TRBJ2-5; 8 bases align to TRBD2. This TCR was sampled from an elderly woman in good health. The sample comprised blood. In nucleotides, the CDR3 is TGTGCCAGCAGCCTAGTCGGGGGGGGGCGAGAGACCCAGTACTTC. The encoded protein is CASSLVGGGRETQYF.